This entry is about one TCR beta chain. Its target is not known. The protocol was immunoSEQ multiplex PCR, while the TCRdb copy is restricted to in-frame clones and leaves out a portion. The table lists about 390,000 clones, roughly nine tenths of them singletons. This entry is derived from a study of Ad26.COV2.S vaccination and SARS-CoV-2 variants. The treatment is: roughly 20 received Ad26.COV2.S at low or high dose, single or two shots; roughly 5 received placebo; per-sample allocation not given. Each sample was drawn 63 days after the first injection (of vaccine or placebo). Overall study results and limits: Vaccinees and placebo recipients showed similar non-spike TCR breadth.

Trimming stripped 5 bases from V and 2 bases from J, with 16 bases between. The CDR3 spans 16 residues. Germline V gives CDR1 MNHEY, CDR2 SVGEGT. This receptor was taken from a person aged 18 to 65 who received the Ad26.COV2.S COVID-19 vaccine or a placebo. The chain couples TRBV6-2 or TRBV6-3 to TRBJ1-5; D uncertain. The starting material was peripheral blood, obtained in a trial of Ad26.COV2.S vaccine versus placebo. The CDR3 here is CASSLVRGLGNQPQHF. CDR3 nucleotide sequence: TGTGCCAGCAGTCTAGTCCGGGGTTTGGGCAATCAGCCCCAGCATTTT.